The rows below give T cell receptor beta chains drawn from one sample of a study of blood T cell repertoires in COVID-19. Some clones are missing from TCRdb's copy, which holds only in-frame ones; the method was immunoSEQ multiplex PCR. The sample consists of 60,000 to 75,000 clones, 65% to 80% of them appearing once. Input material: peripheral blood. These TCRs come from a man between 60 and 75 years old with active or convalescent COVID-19. The CDR3 runs from the conserved cysteine through the conserved F or W. The D gene is left open where the match is weak. Clone size is stated in some rows and not others, as once, few, many or a class when expanded.

D gene: .; V gene: TRBV4-1; J gene: TRBJ1-1; clone size: .; CDR3 DNA: TGCGCCAGCAGCCAAGATGTCAGGGTGCTTCTTGGTGAAGCTTTCTTT; CDR3 protein: CASSQDVRVLLGEAFF
D gene: .; V gene: TRBV5-4; J gene: TRBJ1-2; clone size: .; CDR3 DNA: TGTGCCAGCAGCGTCGGGACAAATACTTATGGCTACACCTTC; CDR3 protein: CASSVGTNTYGYTF
D gene: TRBD1; V gene: TRBV19; J gene: TRBJ1-1; clone size: .; CDR3 DNA: TGTGCCAGTAGTATTACTTGGAGTACAGGGGGGACTGAAGCTTTCTTT; CDR3 protein: CASSITWSTGGTEAFF
D gene: .; V gene: TRBV7-9; J gene: TRBJ1-5; clone size: few; CDR3 DNA: TGTGCCAGCAGCTTGGGAGGGGCGGGAGGTCAGCCCCAGCATTTT; CDR3 protein: CASSLGGAGGQPQHF
D gene: .; V gene: TRBV27; J gene: TRBJ1-3; clone size: .; CDR3 DNA: TGTGCCAGCAGCCGGGGAGGGGGACATGGAAACACCATATATTTT; CDR3 protein: CASSRGGGHGNTIYF
D gene: .; V gene: TRBV5-1; J gene: TRBJ2-2; clone size: .; CDR3 DNA: TGCGCCAGCAGCTCCCAGCCCACAGGTGCGAACACCGGGGAGCTGTTTTTT; CDR3 protein: CASSSQPTGANTGELFF
D gene: TRBD2; V gene: TRBV4-1; J gene: TRBJ2-7; clone size: .; CDR3 DNA: TGCGCCAGCAGCCAAGGGGGGGGGATCTCCTACGAGCAGTACTTC; CDR3 protein: CASSQGGGISYEQYF
D gene: .; V gene: TRBV7-2; J gene: TRBJ2-5; clone size: once; CDR3 DNA: TGTGCCAGCAGCACGTTGCTAGTCGGAGAGACCCAGTACTTC; CDR3 protein: CASSTLLVGETQYF
D gene: .; V gene: TRBV12-3/TRBV12-4; J gene: TRBJ1-1; clone size: .; CDR3 DNA: TGTGCCAGCAGTTTGATCCGGGGCACTGAAGCTTTCTTT; CDR3 protein: CASSLIRGTEAFF
D gene: TRBD1; V gene: TRBV4-1; J gene: TRBJ1-4; clone size: .; CDR3 DNA: TGCGCCAGCAGCCAAGGACAGGGTTTAGTAACTAATGAAAAACTGTTTTTT; CDR3 protein: CASSQGQGLVTNEKLFF
D gene: .; V gene: TRBV28; J gene: TRBJ1-4; clone size: .; CDR3 DNA: TGTGCCAGCAGGAGTGTGGGAGCGAAAACGTCTGCAACTAATGAAAAACTGTTTTTT; CDR3 protein: CASRSVGAKTSATNEKLFF
D gene: TRBD1; V gene: TRBV6-5; J gene: TRBJ1-6; clone size: .; CDR3 DNA: TGTGCCAGCAGAAGCGACAGGGTTTCACCCCTCCACTTT; CDR3 protein: CASRSDRVSPLHF
D gene: TRBD1; V gene: TRBV2; J gene: TRBJ1-2; clone size: .; CDR3 DNA: TGTGCCAGCAGTTCCGGGACAGAAGTAGCCTATGGCTACACCTTC; CDR3 protein: CASSSGTEVAYGYTF
D gene: .; V gene: TRBV19; J gene: TRBJ1-2; clone size: .; CDR3 DNA: TGTGCCAGTAGGATGCCGGCTACTGAGGCCTTCTATGGCTACACCTTC; CDR3 protein: CASRMPATEAFYGYTF
D gene: .; V gene: TRBV10-3; J gene: TRBJ1-1; clone size: .; CDR3 DNA: TGTGCCATTAGACCGGGGAACACTGAAGCTTTCTTT; CDR3 protein: CAIRPGNTEAFF
D gene: .; V gene: TRBV6-1; J gene: TRBJ2-1; clone size: .; CDR3 DNA: TGTGCCAGCAGTGAACCCGGACAGAGCTCCTACAATGAGCAGTTCTTC; CDR3 protein: CASSEPGQSSYNEQFF
D gene: TRBD1; V gene: TRBV7-9; J gene: TRBJ2-5; clone size: few; CDR3 DNA: TGTGCCAGCAGCCCCGGGACAGGGGTTCAAGAGACCCAGTACTTC; CDR3 protein: CASSPGTGVQETQYF
D gene: .; V gene: TRBV28; J gene: TRBJ1-5; clone size: few; CDR3 DNA: TGTGCCAGCAGTGCGGTCCGGGGAGGGTATCAGCCCCAGCATTTT; CDR3 protein: CASSAVRGGYQPQHF
D gene: .; V gene: TRBV19; J gene: TRBJ1-5; clone size: .; CDR3 DNA: TGTGCCAGTACGGACAGTAGCAATCAGCCCCAGCATTTT; CDR3 protein: CASTDSSNQPQHF
D gene: .; V gene: TRBV3-1/TRBV3-2; J gene: TRBJ2-7; clone size: .; CDR3 DNA: TGTGCCAGCAGCCAAGGTTGGTCCGTGAGCCACGAGCAGTACTTC; CDR3 protein: CASSQGWSVSHEQYF
D gene: .; V gene: TRBV5-4; J gene: TRBJ1-2; clone size: .; CDR3 DNA: TGTGCCAGCAGGCAGGGAATGGTAACTGGCTACACCTTC; CDR3 protein: CASRQGMVTGYTF
D gene: .; V gene: TRBV5-1; J gene: TRBJ1-3; clone size: .; CDR3 DNA: TGCGCCAGCAGCGACAACCTCGGGGAAGGAAACACCATATATTTT; CDR3 protein: CASSDNLGEGNTIYF
D gene: TRBD1; V gene: TRBV5-4; J gene: TRBJ1-2; clone size: .; CDR3 DNA: TGTGCCAGCAGCATCAGGGGGCGTGTTAACTATGGCTACACCTTC; CDR3 protein: CASSIRGRVNYGYTF
D gene: .; V gene: TRBV2; J gene: TRBJ1-5; clone size: .; CDR3 DNA: TGTGCCTATCGACCCGGGGGAGAGAGTCAGCCCCAGCATTTT; CDR3 protein: CAYRPGGESQPQHF
D gene: .; V gene: TRBV6-5; J gene: TRBJ2-3; clone size: once; CDR3 DNA: TGTGCCAGCAGTTACGGCAGGGGCACAGATACGCAGTATTTT; CDR3 protein: CASSYGRGTDTQYF
D gene: TRBD2; V gene: TRBV19; J gene: TRBJ2-7; clone size: .; CDR3 DNA: TGTGCCAGTAGTGCGGGGGGGCCCCCCTACGAGCAGTACTTC; CDR3 protein: CASSAGGPPYEQYF
D gene: .; V gene: TRBV18; J gene: TRBJ1-1; clone size: .; CDR3 DNA: TGTGCCAGCTCACCGGGACAAAACACTGAAGCTTTCTTT; CDR3 protein: CASSPGQNTEAFF
D gene: .; V gene: TRBV6-6; J gene: TRBJ2-7; clone size: .; CDR3 DNA: TGTGCCAGCAGTCCTGGACAAAGCTACGAGCAGTACTTC; CDR3 protein: CASSPGQSYEQYF
D gene: TRBD1; V gene: TRBV5-4; J gene: TRBJ2-7; clone size: .; CDR3 DNA: TGTGCCAGCAGCATTCCCCGACAGGGAAACTCCTACGAGCAGTACTTC; CDR3 protein: CASSIPRQGNSYEQYF
D gene: .; V gene: TRBV30; J gene: TRBJ1-3; clone size: once; CDR3 DNA: TGTGCCTGGAGTGAACTCCAGGGATCTGGAAACACCATATATTTT; CDR3 protein: CAWSELQGSGNTIYF
D gene: .; V gene: TRBV10-3; J gene: TRBJ1-2; clone size: .; CDR3 DNA: TGTGCCATCAGTGAGTCCCGGACGGGGGGAATTCTGGGCTACACCTTC; CDR3 protein: CAISESRTGGILGYTF
D gene: .; V gene: TRBV18; J gene: TRBJ2-7; clone size: .; CDR3 DNA: TGTGCCAGCTCACGCGGGGTGGGGGACGAGCAGTACTTC; CDR3 protein: CASSRGVGDEQYF
D gene: .; V gene: TRBV4-1; J gene: TRBJ2-3; clone size: few; CDR3 DNA: TGCGCCAGCAGCCTCGACGGGGGAAAGAACACAGATACGCAGTATTTT; CDR3 protein: CASSLDGGKNTDTQYF
D gene: TRBD1; V gene: TRBV5-1; J gene: TRBJ2-2; clone size: .; CDR3 DNA: TGCGCCAGCAGCTTGACGCAGGGGGCCCCCTCAAACACCGGGGAGCTGTTTTTT; CDR3 protein: CASSLTQGAPSNTGELFF
D gene: .; V gene: TRBV4-2; J gene: TRBJ1-2; clone size: .; CDR3 DNA: TGTGCCAGCAGCCAAGACCTAAGTACTAACTATGGCTACACCTTC; CDR3 protein: CASSQDLSTNYGYTF
D gene: .; V gene: TRBV27; J gene: TRBJ1-2; clone size: .; CDR3 DNA: TGTGCCAGCAGCCCGGGGGGGCTAGGGAGGGGAACGTATGGCTACACCTTC; CDR3 protein: CASSPGGLGRGTYGYTF
D gene: TRBD1; V gene: TRBV11-2; J gene: TRBJ1-1; clone size: .; CDR3 DNA: TGTGCCAGCAGCTTATCCGGGACAGCAGAAGCTTTCTTT; CDR3 protein: CASSLSGTAEAFF
D gene: TRBD1; V gene: TRBV7-2; J gene: TRBJ1-4; clone size: .; CDR3 DNA: TGTGCCAGCAGCGTAGGACAGGGGGGGAATGAAAAACTGTTTTTT; CDR3 protein: CASSVGQGGNEKLFF
D gene: .; V gene: TRBV21-1; J gene: TRBJ2-7; clone size: .; CDR3 DNA: TGTGCCAGCAGCTCACCGGGACAGAAGACCTACGAGCAGTACTTC; CDR3 protein: CASSSPGQKTYEQYF
D gene: .; V gene: TRBV6-1; J gene: TRBJ1-2; clone size: .; CDR3 DNA: TGTGCCAGCAGTGAAGCGGGGGCAGGGGCCTCTGGCTACACCTTC; CDR3 protein: CASSEAGAGASGYTF
D gene: TRBD1; V gene: TRBV11-2; J gene: TRBJ1-2; clone size: .; CDR3 DNA: TGTGCCAGCAGCTTAAGGACAGGGGGCTACACCTTC; CDR3 protein: CASSLRTGGYTF